This TCR beta chain was captured in a study of untreated major depressive disorder. Study conclusions and caveats: The sequencing tests were limited to three preselected Vbeta families.

Participants were all of European descent. From germline, CDR1 is SNHLY and CDR2 FYNNEI. The CDR3 contains 16 residues. V was trimmed by 4 bases and J by 2 bases, leaving 14 bases between them. Notes on this clone: The antigen remains undetermined.

TCRdb keeps only in-frame clones here, not all; method: immunoSEQ multiplex PCR. The sample records 20,000 to 25,000 clones, more than 70% being singletons. The V gene is TRBV2, the J gene TRBJ2-2; possibly TRBD1 or TRBD2 for D (5 bases each). This TCR derives from a woman in her thirties in good health. The source material was CD4+ T cells from PBMCs. CDR3 residues: CASSVRGAANTGELFF. The CDR3 nucleotides read TGTGCCAGCAGTGTTAGAGGGGCCGCAAACACCGGGGAGCTGTTTTTT.